This record covers a single T cell receptor (beta chain). The antigen remains undetermined. Distinct nucleotide sequences in the sample also encode this CDR3. In germline, CDR1 is WNHNN, CDR2 SYGVQD (reference sequence). The CDR3 totals 13 residues. V was cut by 2 bases and J by 4 bases, with 6 bases left in between. TCRdb's copy holds only in-frame clones and misses some; the assay was immunoSEQ multiplex PCR. Here the sample spans 950,000 to 1,100,000 clones, about 74% being singletons. This entry is derived from a study of shared clonotypes between healthy human individuals. Broader study findings: Non-shared clonotypes were found to have lower generation probabilities than the clonotypes that were shared by all four of the sorted-subset donors.

Sequencing was performed on memory CD4+ T cells sorted from blood. Subset specified: CD45RA-negative fraction. The origin of this receptor is a man aged 18 to 35 in good health. The chain combines TRBV10-1 with TRBJ2-1, with D perhaps matching TRBD2 (6 bases). The CDR3 DNA reads as TGCGCCAGCAGTGAGGGAGGGTACAATGAGCAGTTCTTC. This gives the protein CASSEGGYNEQFF.